This T cell receptor (beta chain) was retrieved from a study of Siglec-9 on CD8 T cells in melanoma. The study's findings and limits: An effector memory CD8+ subset marked by Siglec-9 reportedly appeared to gather in melanoma.

Repertoires were generated with immunoSEQ multiplex PCR, while TCRdb's copy carries only in-frame clones and drops some. Found here are more than 30,000 clones, about four fifths of them singletons; the top ten hold about 1.8%. The trim removed 2 bases at V and 5 bases at J, leaving 15 bases unmatched. CDR1 MGHDK and CDR2 SYGVNS come from the germline V gene. The CDR3 is 17 residues long. For this clone: Its antigen remains unidentified.

The source is a human donor in good health. The gene calls are TRBV25-1 and TRBJ2-7; TRBD1 aligns across 7 bases. Source material: Siglec-9- CD8+ T cells sorted from blood. The CDR3 DNA sequence: TGTGCCAGCAGTGAACGATGGGGCAAGGGGGCTCGGAACGAGCAGTACTTC. Its translation is CASSERWGKGARNEQYF.